This T cell receptor (beta chain) was captured by sequencing in a study of T cell responses to AZD1222 COVID-19 vaccine. Worth noting for this clone: As yet, its antigen is unknown.

Points from the study as a whole: Among vaccine-associated CD4 TCRs, coverage spanned spike, with dominance at 160-218 and 743-854. The study identified only five or six AZD1222 recipients as seropositive at baseline.

The table came from immunoSEQ multiplex PCR; TCRdb's copy has only in-frame clones and leaves some out. The data contain approximately 120,000 clones, 70% to 90% of them singletons. V was pared by 2 bases and J by 4 bases, with 8 bases of the junction left unmatched. The CDR3 has 16 residues. From germline, CDR1 is MNHNY and CDR2 SVGAGI (reference sequence). The chain is built from TRBV6-6 and TRBJ1-3; 7 bases map to TRBD1. The TCR comes from an adult in good health. This sample comprised peripheral blood, obtained on day 0 of AZD1222 vaccination. In DNA, the CDR3 is TGTGCCAGCAGTTACCGGGACAGCGGTCCCGGAAACACCATATATTTT. This encodes CASSYRDSGPGNTIYF.